This T cell receptor beta chain was profiled in a study of graft-versus-host responses after intestinal transplantation. Background on the study: Multivisceral, liver-intestinal, or isolated intestinal grafts went to recipients. Every recipient underwent anti-thymocyte globulin induction, then tacrolimus and steroids for two to four years.

Concerning this clone: The antigen is not known.

This table comes from immunoSEQ multiplex PCR, and its TCRdb copy is limited to in-frame clones, with some not included. The sample shows tens of thousands of clones, more than 85% of them seen only once. Germline CDR1 and CDR2: SEHNR and FQNEAQ (reference sequence). Trimming at V came to 5 bases and at J to 2 bases, leaving 6 bases not matched to a gene. The CDR3 loop spans 15 amino acids. V is TRBV7-9 and J is TRBJ2-7; 10 bases align to TRBD2. The TCR was taken from a human donor who received an intestinal transplant. This specimen consisted of unstimulated CD8+ T cells sorted from spleen or lymph node cells, obtained before intestinal transplant. As DNA, the CDR3 is TGTGCCAGCAGCCCGACTAGCGGGCGCCCCTACGAGCAGTACTTC. Its translation: CASSPTSGRPYEQYF.